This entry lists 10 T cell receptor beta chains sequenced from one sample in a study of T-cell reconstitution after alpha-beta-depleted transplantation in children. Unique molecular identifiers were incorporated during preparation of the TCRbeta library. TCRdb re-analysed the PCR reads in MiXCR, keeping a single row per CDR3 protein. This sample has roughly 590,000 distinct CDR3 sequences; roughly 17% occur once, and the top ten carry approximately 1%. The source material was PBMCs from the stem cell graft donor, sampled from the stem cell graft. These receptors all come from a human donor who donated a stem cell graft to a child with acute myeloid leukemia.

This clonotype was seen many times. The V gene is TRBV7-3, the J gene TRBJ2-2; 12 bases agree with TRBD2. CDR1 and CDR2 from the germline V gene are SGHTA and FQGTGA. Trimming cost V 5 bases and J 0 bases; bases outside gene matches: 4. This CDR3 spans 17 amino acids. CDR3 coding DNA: TGTGCCAGCAGCCCAGGACTAGCGGGGACGAACACCGGGGAGCTGTTTTTT. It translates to CASSPGLAGTNTGELFF.

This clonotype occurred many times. The CDR3 DNA follows: TGTGCCAGCAGTTTCGGCGTCCAGACTAATGAAAAACTGTTTTTT. This encodes CASSFGVQTNEKLFF. The rearrangement links TRBV12-3 or TRBV12-4 to TRBJ1-4, with D unclear. Trimming removed 3 bases at V and 2 bases at J, with 10 bases between. CDR3 length: 15 amino acids.

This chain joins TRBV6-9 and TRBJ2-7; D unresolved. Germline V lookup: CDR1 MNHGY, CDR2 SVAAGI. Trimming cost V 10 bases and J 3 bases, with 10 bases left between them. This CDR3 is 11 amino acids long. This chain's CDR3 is CAILENYEQYV. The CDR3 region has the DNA TGTGCCATCCTAGAGAACTACGAGCAGTACGTC.

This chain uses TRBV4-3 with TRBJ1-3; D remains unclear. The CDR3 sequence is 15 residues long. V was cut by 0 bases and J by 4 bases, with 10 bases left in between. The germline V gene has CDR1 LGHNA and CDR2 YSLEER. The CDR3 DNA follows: TGCGCCAGCAGCCAAGACTGGGTCTCGGGAAACACCATATATTTT. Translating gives CASSQDWVSGNTIYF.

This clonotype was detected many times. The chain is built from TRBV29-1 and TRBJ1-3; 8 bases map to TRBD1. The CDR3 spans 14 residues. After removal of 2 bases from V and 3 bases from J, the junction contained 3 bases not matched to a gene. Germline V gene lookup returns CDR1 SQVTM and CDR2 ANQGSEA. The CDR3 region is CSVETGQVGNTIYF. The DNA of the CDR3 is TGCAGCGTTGAAACGGGACAGGTTGGAAACACCATATATTTT. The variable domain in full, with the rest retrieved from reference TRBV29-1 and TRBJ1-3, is SAVISQKPSRDICQRGTSLTIQCQVDSQVTMMFWYRQQPGQSLTLIATANQGSEATYESGFVIDKFPISRPNLTFSTLTVSNMSPEDSSIYLCSVETGQVGNTIYFGEGSWLTVV.

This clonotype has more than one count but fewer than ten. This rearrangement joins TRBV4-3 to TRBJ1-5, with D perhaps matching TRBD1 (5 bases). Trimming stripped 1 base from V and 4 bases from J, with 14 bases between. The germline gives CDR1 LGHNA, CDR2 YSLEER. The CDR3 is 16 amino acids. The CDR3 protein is CASSQAYRQLNQPQHF. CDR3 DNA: TGCGCCAGCAGCCAAGCCTACCGACAGCTGAATCAGCCCCAGCATTTT.

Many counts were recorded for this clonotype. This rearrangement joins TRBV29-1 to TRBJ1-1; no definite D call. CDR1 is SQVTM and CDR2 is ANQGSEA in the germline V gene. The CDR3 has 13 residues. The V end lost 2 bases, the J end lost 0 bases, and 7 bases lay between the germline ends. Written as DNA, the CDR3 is TGCAGCGTTGAACCGCGGTTGAACACTGAAGCTTTCTTT. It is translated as CSVEPRLNTEAFF.

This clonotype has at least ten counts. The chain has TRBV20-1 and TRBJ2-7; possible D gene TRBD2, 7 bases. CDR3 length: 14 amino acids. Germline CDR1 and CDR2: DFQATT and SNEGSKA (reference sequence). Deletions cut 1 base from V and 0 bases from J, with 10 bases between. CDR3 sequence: CSARGGGRSYEQYV. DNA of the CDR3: TGCAGTGCTAGAGGCGGGGGCCGCTCCTACGAGCAGTACGTC.

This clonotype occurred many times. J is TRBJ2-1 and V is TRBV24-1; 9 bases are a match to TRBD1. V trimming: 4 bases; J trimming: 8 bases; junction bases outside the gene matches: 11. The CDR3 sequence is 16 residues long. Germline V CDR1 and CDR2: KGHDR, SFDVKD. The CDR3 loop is CATSERTGARGDEQFF. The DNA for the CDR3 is TGTGCCACCAGTGAGAGGACAGGGGCACGTGGTGATGAGCAGTTCTTC.

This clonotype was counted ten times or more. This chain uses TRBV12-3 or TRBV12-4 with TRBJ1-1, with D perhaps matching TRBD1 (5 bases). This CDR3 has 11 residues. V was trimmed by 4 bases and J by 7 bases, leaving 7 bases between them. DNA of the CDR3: TGTGCCAGCAGTTCTGACAGTGAAGCTTTCTTT. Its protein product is CASSSDSEAFF.